Listed below are T cell receptor beta chains from one sample, sequenced in a study of T cell responses to AZD1222 COVID-19 vaccine. The data were produced by immunoSEQ multiplex PCR, yet TCRdb's version contains in-frame clones alone and is incomplete. The data hold roughly 140,000 clones, with just over 90% observed a single time. The specimen comprised peripheral blood, sampled on day 0 of AZD1222 vaccination. All receptors derive from an adult in good health. The CDR3 runs from the conserved cysteine through the conserved F or W. The D gene is left open where the match is weak. Size tells how often a clone was seen (once, few, many) or the class of an expanded clone, and some rows leave it out.

NA	TRBV11-3	TRBJ2-1	13	NA	TGTGCCAGCAGCTTAGATCGCCTCAATGAGCAGTTCTTC	CASSLDRLNEQFF
NA	TRBV3-1/TRBV3-2	TRBJ1-6	16	TRBD1	TGTGCCAGCAGCCATGCCGGGACAGGGGGGCATTCACCCCTCCACTTT	CASSHAGTGGHSPLHF
few	TRBV18	TRBJ2-1	14	TRBD2	TGTGCCAGCTCGTACGGGAGGGCCTACAATGAGCAGTTCTTC	CASSYGRAYNEQFF
NA	TRBV11-1	TRBJ2-2	17	TRBD1	TGTGCCAGCAGCTTAGCGAAGACAGGGCTCGGCACCGGGGAGCTGTTTTTT	CASSLAKTGLGTGELFF
NA	TRBV12-5	TRBJ1-1	11	NA	TGTGCTAGTTCCATGAACACTGAAGCTTTCTTT	CASSMNTEAFF
NA	TRBV11-2	TRBJ2-3	15	TRBD2	TGTGCCAGCAGCCAAGTACAAGCGGGGGGAGTGGCGCAGTATTTT	CASSQVQAGGVAQYF
NA	TRBV6-1	TRBJ2-5	14	TRBD1	TGTGCCAGCAGTGAGATGACAGGGGTGGAGACCCAGTACTTC	CASSEMTGVETQYF
NA	TRBV27	TRBJ2-3	16	NA	TGTGCCAGCGCGGGACTTATGGCGTCTAGCACAGATACGCAGTATTTT	CASAGLMASSTDTQYF
NA	TRBV5-1	TRBJ2-5	14	TRBD1	TGCGCCAGCAGCATAAACAGGGGGCCGGAGACCCAGTACTTC	CASSINRGPETQYF
NA	TRBV6-5	TRBJ1-5	15	NA	TGTGCCAGCATGGACCTCCCGGGGCCCTTTCAGCCCCAGCATTTT	CASMDLPGPFQPQHF
NA	TRBV29-1	TRBJ1-1	14	NA	TGCAGCGTTGAGGTACAAGGTCTGAACACTGAAGCTTTCTTT	CSVEVQGLNTEAFF
NA	TRBV7-9	TRBJ1-4	17	TRBD1	TGTGCCAGCAGCAGAGGACAGGGGGCTGCAACTAATGAAAAACTGTTTTTT	CASSRGQGAATNEKLFF